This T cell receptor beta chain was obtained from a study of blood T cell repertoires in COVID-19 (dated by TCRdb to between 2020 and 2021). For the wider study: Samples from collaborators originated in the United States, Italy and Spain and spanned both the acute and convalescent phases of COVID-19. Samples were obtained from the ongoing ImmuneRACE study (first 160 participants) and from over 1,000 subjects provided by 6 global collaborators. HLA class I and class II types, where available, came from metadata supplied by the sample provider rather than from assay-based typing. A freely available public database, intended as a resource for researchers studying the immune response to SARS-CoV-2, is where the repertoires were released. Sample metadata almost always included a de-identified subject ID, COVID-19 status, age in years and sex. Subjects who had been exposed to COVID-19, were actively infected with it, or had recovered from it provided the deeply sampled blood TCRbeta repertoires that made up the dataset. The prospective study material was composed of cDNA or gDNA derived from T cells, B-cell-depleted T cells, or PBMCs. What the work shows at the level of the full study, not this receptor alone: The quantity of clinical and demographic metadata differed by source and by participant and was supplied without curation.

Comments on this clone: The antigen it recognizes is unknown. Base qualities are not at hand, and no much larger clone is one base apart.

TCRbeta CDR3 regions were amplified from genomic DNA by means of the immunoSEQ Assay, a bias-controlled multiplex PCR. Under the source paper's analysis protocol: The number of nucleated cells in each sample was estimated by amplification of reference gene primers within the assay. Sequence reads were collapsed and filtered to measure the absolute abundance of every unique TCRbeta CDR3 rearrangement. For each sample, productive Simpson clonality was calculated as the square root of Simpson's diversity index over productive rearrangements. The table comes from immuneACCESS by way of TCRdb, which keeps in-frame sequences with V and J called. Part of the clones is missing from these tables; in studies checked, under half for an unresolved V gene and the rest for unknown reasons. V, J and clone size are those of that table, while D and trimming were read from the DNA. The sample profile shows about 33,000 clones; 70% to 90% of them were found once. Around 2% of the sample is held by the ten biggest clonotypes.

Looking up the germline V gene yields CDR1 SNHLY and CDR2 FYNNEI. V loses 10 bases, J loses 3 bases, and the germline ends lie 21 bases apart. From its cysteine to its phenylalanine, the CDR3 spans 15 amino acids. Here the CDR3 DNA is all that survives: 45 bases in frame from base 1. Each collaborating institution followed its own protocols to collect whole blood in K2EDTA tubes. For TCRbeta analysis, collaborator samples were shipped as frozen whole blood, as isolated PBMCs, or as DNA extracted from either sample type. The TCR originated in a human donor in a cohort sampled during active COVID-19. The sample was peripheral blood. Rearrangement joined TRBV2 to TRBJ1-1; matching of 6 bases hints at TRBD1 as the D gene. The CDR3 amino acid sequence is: CATHGWGGPDTEAFF. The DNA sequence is TGTGCCACCCACGGGTGGGGGGGCCCCGACACTGAAGCTTTCTTT.